These 6 T cell receptor beta chains share one sample of origin, sequenced in a study of blood T cell repertoires in COVID-19. Method: immunoSEQ multiplex PCR; TCRdb's copy keeps in-frame clones and lacks some. Here the sample spans approximately 240,000 clones, roughly 88% being singletons. The specimen was peripheral blood. The origin of the receptors is a woman aged 40 to 50 who had recovered from COVID-19.

V is TRBV6-6 and J is TRBJ2-7; 8 nucleotides match TRBD2. Germline V lookup: CDR1 MNHNY, CDR2 SVGAGI (reference sequence). The J segment lost 9 bases and the V segment lost 4 bases, leaving 8 bases of the junction unmatched. The CDR3 is 13 residues long. CDR3 residues: CASSFGPGGGQYF. The CDR3 DNA is TGTGCCAGCAGTTTTGGGCCCGGGGGGGGGCAGTACTTC.

The chain couples TRBV4-1 to TRBJ2-1; TRBD2 aligns across 10 bases. Losses at the gene ends were 3 bases for V and 4 bases for J; bases not matched to a gene: 6. CDR3 length: 16 amino acids. Germline CDR1 reads MGHRA; CDR2 reads YSYEKL. The CDR3 loop is CASSQWSGRVYNEQFF. The CDR3 DNA is TGCGCCAGCAGCCAGTGGAGCGGGAGGGTATACAATGAGCAGTTCTTC.

The chain's CDR3 is CASRRLAESYNEQFF. The CDR3 coding sequence is TGTGCCAGTAGAAGACTAGCGGAATCCTACAATGAGCAGTTCTTC. The rearrangement links TRBV19 to TRBJ2-1; 9 nucleotides agree with TRBD2. The CDR3 sequence is 15 residues long. Germline V CDR1 and CDR2: LNHDA, SQIVND (reference sequence). V was clipped by 6 bases and J by 1 base; unmatched bases: 4.

The chain couples TRBV6-5 to TRBJ2-5; tentative D call: TRBD2 (6 bases). The V gene lost 8 bases and the J gene lost 2 bases, with 12 bases spanning the gap. Germline loops: CDR1 MNHEY, CDR2 SVGAGI. The CDR3 totals 13 residues. The CDR3 region is CASAGSIQETQYF. CDR3 nucleotide sequence: TGTGCCAGCGCCGGGAGCATTCAAGAGACCCAGTACTTC.

V gene TRBV18 combines with J gene TRBJ2-7, with 10 bases identical to TRBD1. V was clipped by 4 bases and J by 2 bases; unmatched bases: 5. Looked up from germline, CDR1 is KGHSH and CDR2 is LQKENI. The CDR3 totals 15 residues. The chain's CDR3 is CASSRSGTGAYEQYF. The DNA for the CDR3 is TGTGCCAGCTCACGCTCCGGGACAGGGGCCTACGAGCAGTACTTC.

The J gene is TRBJ2-2, the V gene TRBV13; the match to TRBD1 covers 7 bases. The germline V gene encodes CDR1 PRHDT and CDR2 FYEKMQ (reference sequence). CDR3 length: 16 residues. Losses at the gene ends were 5 bases for V and 4 bases for J; bases not matched to a gene: 10. The CDR3 reads CASSARQGRGTGELFF. The CDR3, as DNA: TGTGCCAGCAGCGCGAGACAGGGACGGGGCACCGGGGAGCTGTTTTTT. The full variable domain, its missing parts supplied by reference TRBV13 and TRBJ2-2, is AAGVIQSPRHLIKEKRETATLKCYPIPRHDTVYWYQQGPGQDPQFLISFYEKMQSDKGSIPDRFSAQQFSDYHSELNMSSLELGDSALYFCASSARQGRGTGELFFGEGSRLTVL.